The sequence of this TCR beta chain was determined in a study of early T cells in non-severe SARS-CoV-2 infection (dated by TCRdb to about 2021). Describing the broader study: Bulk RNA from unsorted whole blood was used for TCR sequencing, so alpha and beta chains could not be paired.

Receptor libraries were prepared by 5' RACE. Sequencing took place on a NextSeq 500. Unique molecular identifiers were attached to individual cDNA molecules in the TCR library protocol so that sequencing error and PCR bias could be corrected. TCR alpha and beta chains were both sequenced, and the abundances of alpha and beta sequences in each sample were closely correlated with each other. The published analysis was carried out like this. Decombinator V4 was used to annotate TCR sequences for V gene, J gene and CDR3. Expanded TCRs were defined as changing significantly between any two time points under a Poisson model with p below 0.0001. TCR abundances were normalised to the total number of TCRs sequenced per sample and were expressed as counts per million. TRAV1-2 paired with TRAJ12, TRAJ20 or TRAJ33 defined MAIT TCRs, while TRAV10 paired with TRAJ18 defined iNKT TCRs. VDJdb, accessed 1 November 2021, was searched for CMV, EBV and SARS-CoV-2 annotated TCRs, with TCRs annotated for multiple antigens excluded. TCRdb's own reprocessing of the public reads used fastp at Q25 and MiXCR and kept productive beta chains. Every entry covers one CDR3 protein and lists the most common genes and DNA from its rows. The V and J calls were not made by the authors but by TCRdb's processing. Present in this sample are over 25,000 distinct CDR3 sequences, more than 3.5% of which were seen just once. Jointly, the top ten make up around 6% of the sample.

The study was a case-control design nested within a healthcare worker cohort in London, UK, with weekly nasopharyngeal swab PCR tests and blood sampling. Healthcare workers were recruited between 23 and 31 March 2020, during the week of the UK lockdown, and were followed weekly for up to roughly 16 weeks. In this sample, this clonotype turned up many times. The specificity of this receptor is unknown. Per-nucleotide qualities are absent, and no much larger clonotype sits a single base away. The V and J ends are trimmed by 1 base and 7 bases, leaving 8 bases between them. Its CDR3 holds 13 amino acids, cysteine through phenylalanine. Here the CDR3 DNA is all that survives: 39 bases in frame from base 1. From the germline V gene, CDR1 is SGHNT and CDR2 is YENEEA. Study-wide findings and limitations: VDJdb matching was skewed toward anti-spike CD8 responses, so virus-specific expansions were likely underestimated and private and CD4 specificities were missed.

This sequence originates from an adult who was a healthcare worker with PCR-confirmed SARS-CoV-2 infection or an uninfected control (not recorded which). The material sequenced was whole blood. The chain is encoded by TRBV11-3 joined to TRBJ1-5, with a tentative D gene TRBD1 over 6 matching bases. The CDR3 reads CASSLGGLQPQHF. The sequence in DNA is TGTGCCAGCAGCTTAGGGGGGCTACAGCCCCAGCATTTT.